Each of the 23 T cell receptor beta chains below was sequenced from the same sample in a study of blood T cell repertoires in COVID-19. The repertoire was sequenced with immunoSEQ multiplex PCR; TCRdb's copy has only in-frame clones and lacks some. In the table there are around 97,000 clones, 85% to 90% of which are singletons. The sequenced material came from peripheral blood. These receptors all come from a human donor in a cohort sampled during active COVID-19.

V gene TRBV13 combines with J gene TRBJ2-2, with TRBD1 identical over 9 bases. The germline CDR1 and CDR2 sequences are PRHDT and FYEKMQ (reference sequence). Trimming cost V 8 bases and J 0 bases; bases outside gene matches: 1. The CDR3 contains 14 residues. CDR3 residues: CASRQGANTGELFF. Here the CDR3 DNA reads TGTGCCAGCCGACAGGGGGCGAACACCGGGGAGCTGTTTTTT.

The V call is TRBV11-3, the J call TRBJ2-1, with 10 bases identical to TRBD2. This CDR3 has 14 residues. The junction had 5 bases not matched to a gene; V was cut back by 5 bases and J by 7 bases. Germline CDR1 SGHNT, CDR2 YENEEA. CDR3 protein: CASSATSGHNEQFF. CDR3 sequence (DNA): TGTGCCAGCAGCGCGACTAGCGGGCATAATGAGCAGTTCTTC.

This rearrangement joins TRBV5-1 to TRBJ1-1; D perhaps matches TRBD1 (6 bases). Germline loops: CDR1 SGHRS, CDR2 YFSETQ. Trimming shortened V by 4 bases and J by 0 bases, and 13 bases separated the two germline ends. The CDR3 is 15 residues long. CDR3 sequence: CASSGGQLMNTEAFF. CDR3 nucleotide sequence: TGCGCCAGCAGCGGAGGACAGTTAATGAACACTGAAGCTTTCTTT.

The V call is TRBV2, the J call TRBJ1-4; unclear D gene. The CDR3 covers 12 residues. The ends were cut back, 10 bases at V and 4 bases at J, with 10 bases in the middle. The germline V gene has CDR1 SNHLY and CDR2 FYNNEI. CDR3 bases: TGTGCCACCCAGGATAGTAATGAAAAACTGTTTTTT. It encodes CATQDSNEKLFF.

The J gene is TRBJ1-3, the V gene TRBV4-1; 8 bases line up with TRBD1. The V gene's germline CDR1 is MGHRA and CDR2 YSYEKL. The CDR3 spans 17 residues. The V segment lost 0 bases and the J segment 1 base; nucleotides outside the gene matches: 5. The DNA for the CDR3 is TGCGCCAGCAGCCAAGAAGGCAGGGGGCAGTCTGGAAACACCATATATTTT. This sequence encodes CASSQEGRGQSGNTIYF.

The chain has TRBV7-2 and TRBJ1-6, with TRBD1 as a possible D gene (6 bases). With 2 bases removed from V and 4 bases from J, the gap between germline ends came to 15 bases. Germline CDR1 SGHTA, CDR2 FQGNSA. The CDR3 runs 17 residues. CDR3 nucleotide sequence: TGTGCCAGCAGCTTATCCGGGGGGCAGGCATATAATTCACCCCTCCACTTT. This codes for CASSLSGGQAYNSPLHF.

This chain links TRBV7-2 with TRBJ1-4; 7 nucleotides match TRBD1. This CDR3 has 13 residues. J lost 8 bases, V lost 5 bases, and 5 bases had no gene match. CDR1 and CDR2 from the germline V gene are SGHTA and FQGNSA. This chain's CDR3 is CASSHGTAEKLFF. CDR3 coding DNA: TGTGCCAGCAGCCACGGGACAGCAGAAAAACTGTTTTTT.

V is TRBV5-4 and J is TRBJ2-7; D remains ambiguous. Trimming shortened V by 0 bases and J by 3 bases, and 10 bases separated the two germline ends. This CDR3 has 14 residues. Germline lookup yields CDR1 SGHNT and CDR2 YYREEE (reference sequence). The CDR3 DNA is TGTGCCAGCAGCTTGGGGAACGGAGACTACGAGCAGTACTTC. Translated: CASSLGNGDYEQYF. Together with reference TRBV5-4 and TRBJ2-7, the CDR3 gives the full variable domain: ETGVTQSPTHLIKTRGQQVTLRCSSQSGHNTVSWYQQALGQGPQFIFQYYREEENGRGNFPPRFSGLQFPNYSSELNVNALELDDSALYLCASSLGNGDYEQYFGPGTRLTVT.

The chain links TRBV5-4 to TRBJ2-2, with TRBD1 matching over 8 bases. There are 15 residues in the CDR3. Looked up from germline, CDR1 is SGHNT and CDR2 is YYREEE (reference sequence). V shed 7 bases and J 1 base; nucleotides not matched to a gene: 6. The CDR3 here is CASGLGQVNTGELFF. The DNA for the CDR3 is TGTGCCAGCGGGTTGGGACAGGTGAACACCGGGGAGCTGTTTTTT.

This chain joins TRBV7-2 and TRBJ2-4; 8 positions agree with TRBD1. Losses at the gene ends were 1 base for V and 0 bases for J; bases not matched to a gene: 8. This CDR3 is 18 amino acids long. Germline lookup yields CDR1 SGHTA and CDR2 FQGNSA. The CDR3 spells CASSLVTEGQVAKNIQYF. The CDR3, as DNA: TGTGCCAGCAGCTTAGTAACCGAGGGACAGGTAGCCAAAAACATTCAGTACTTC.

Only one count was recorded for this clone. This chain links TRBV24-1 with TRBJ2-5; weak D call: TRBD1 (8 bases). The CDR3 length is 15 residues. V was pared by 10 bases and J by 7 bases, with 24 bases between. Looked up from germline, CDR1 is KGHDR and CDR2 is SFDVKD. This chain's CDR3 is CATAAGGQGGTTQYF. The CDR3 nucleotides read TGTGCCACAGCAGCCGGAGGACAGGGAGGGACGACCCAGTACTTC.

This clone has just one count. The chain is built from TRBV18 and TRBJ1-1, with D maybe TRBD1 (5 bases). The CDR3 is 17 residues long. V dropped 6 bases and J dropped 5 bases, with 25 bases sitting between them. The germline CDR1 and CDR2 sequences are KGHSH and LQKENI. The CDR3 sequence is CASSSWGGNWGRTEAFF. In DNA, the CDR3 is TGTGCCAGCTCTTCCTGGGGGGGTAATTGGGGAAGAACTGAAGCTTTCTTT.

This chain uses TRBV12-3 or TRBV12-4 with TRBJ2-7; D call uncertain. The CDR3 sequence is 12 residues long. V was shortened by 3 bases and J by 6 bases, with 9 bases between the two germline ends. The CDR3 region has the DNA TGTGCCAGCAGTTTCGCTCCGGGCGAGCAGTACTTC. This codes for CASSFAPGEQYF.

The V gene is TRBV9, the J gene TRBJ2-7; TRBD2 might be the D (6 bases). Per the germline V gene, CDR1 is SGDLS and CDR2 is YYNGEE. The V and J ends lost 0 bases and 5 bases respectively, with 12 bases between them. The CDR3 runs to 14 residues. The DNA for the CDR3 is TGTGCCAGCAGCGTAGGGGGGGTATCCGACGAGCAGTACTTC. Translated, it gives CASSVGGVSDEQYF.

The chain couples TRBV19 to TRBJ1-5, with TRBD1 matching 9 bases. V gave up 3 bases and J gave up 8 bases; unmatched junction bases: 5. Germline V lookup: CDR1 LNHDA, CDR2 SQIVND (reference sequence). The CDR3 length is 14 residues. This CDR3 reads CASSIGTGSEPQHF. The CDR3 DNA reads as TGTGCCAGTAGTATCGGGACAGGGTCGGAGCCCCAGCATTTT.

J is TRBJ2-2 and V is TRBV5-4, with 7 bases identical to TRBD2. From germline, CDR1 is SGHNT and CDR2 YYREEE (reference sequence). V lost 0 bases and J lost 1; bases outside the gene matches: 3. This CDR3 comprises 16 residues. CDR3 in DNA: TGTGCCAGCAGCTTGGGGGGCGGGAGGAACACCGGGGAGCTGTTTTTT. It is translated as CASSLGGGRNTGELFF.

The CDR3 region has the DNA TGCGCCAGCAGCCAAGTGGATCTAGTGTCCTACAATGAGCAGTTCTTC. It translates to CASSQVDLVSYNEQFF. The chain employs TRBV4-1 and TRBJ2-1; D call uncertain. CDR1 is MGHRA, CDR2 YSYEKL, per germline. V shed 1 base and J shed 1 base, with 11 bases lying between them. The CDR3 runs to 16 residues.

The chain has TRBV30 and TRBJ2-1; 10 bases fit TRBD1. Trimming at V came to 1 base and at J to 3 bases, leaving 0 bases not matched to a gene. Germline CDR1 is GTSNPN and CDR2 is SVGIG (reference sequence). The CDR3 totals 14 residues. CDR3 coding DNA: TGTGCCTGGAGTGGGGACAGGGGCTACAATGAGCAGTTCTTC. It is translated as CAWSGDRGYNEQFF.

This clone was picked up one time. The V and J genes are TRBV6-2 or TRBV6-3 and TRBJ2-7; no reliable D call. The CDR3 extends over 17 amino acids. From germline, CDR1 is MNHEY and CDR2 SVGEGT. Trimming pared 2 bases from V and 1 base from J, leaving 18 bases between. CDR3 in amino acids: CASSYHLLRPSSYEQYF. The CDR3 nucleotides read TGTGCCAGCAGTTACCACCTCTTGAGGCCCTCATCCTACGAGCAGTACTTC.

The chain combines TRBV25-1 with TRBJ2-7, with 9 bases matching TRBD1. CDR1 and CDR2 from the germline V gene are MGHDK and SYGVNS. V was pared by 5 bases and J by 4 bases, with 12 bases of the junction left unmatched. CDR3 size: 16 residues. CDR3 bases: TGTGCCAGCAGTCGATCCCTTGGACAGGGGAAATACGAGCAGTACTTC. Its translation: CASSRSLGQGKYEQYF.

V is TRBV16 and J is TRBJ1-5, with D possibly being TRBD1 (5 bases). Germline CDR1 is KGHSY and CDR2 is FQNENV. This CDR3 has 14 amino acids. Deletions cut 8 bases from V and 7 bases from J, with 18 bases between. For the CDR3, the DNA is TGTGCCAGCCTTAAGACCGGGGGAAGACAGCCCCAGCATTTT. As protein: CASLKTGGRQPQHF.

The CDR3 sequence: CASSEGQGAYNEQFF. The CDR3 DNA sequence: TGTGCCAGCAGTGAGGGACAGGGGGCGTACAATGAGCAGTTCTTC. The V gene is TRBV6-4, the J gene TRBJ2-1; 12 positions match TRBD1. The CDR3 covers 15 residues. Unmatched junction bases numbered 1, after V lost 3 bases and J lost 4 bases. Germline V lookup: CDR1 MRHNA, CDR2 SNTAGT.

This clone showed up just once. The V gene is TRBV2, the J gene TRBJ1-2; no clear D. V was cut by 3 bases and J by 2 bases, with 7 bases left in between. The germline V gene has CDR1 SNHLY and CDR2 FYNNEI. The CDR3 spans 13 residues. The CDR3 DNA is TGTGCCAGCAGTGAGTCGCGGAACTATGGCTACACCTTC. Protein: CASSESRNYGYTF.